The 6 T cell receptor beta chains below come from one sample, sequenced in a study of regulatory T cells in long-lasting Graves disease. The time point here: persistent/refractory GD, antithyroid drugs over 5 years with positive TRAb. Scientists built the TCR library using RNA that was extracted from PBMCs. Library construction for TCR beta used iRepertoire HTBI primers and Arm-PCR of CDR3 regions. In TCRdb, the multiplex PCR reads were re-called with MiXCR into one record per CDR3 protein. The table has fewer than 550,000 distinct CDR3 sequences, 20% to 25% seen once; the top ten hold roughly 6.9%. The sample consisted of peripheral blood mononuclear cells (PBMCs), taken when the disease was refractory, from a patient treated with antithyroid drugs. These receptors were taken from a female donor with Graves disease.

The CDR3 sequence is CASRRQGESTEAFF. In nucleotides, the CDR3 is TGTGCCAGCAGAAGACAGGGGGAAAGCACTGAAGCTTTCTTT. The chain combines TRBV6-1 with TRBJ1-1, with 9 bases lining up with TRBD1. This CDR3 region has 14 residues. V was clipped by 6 bases and J by 4 bases; unmatched bases: 6. Germline V CDR1 and CDR2: MNHNS, SASEGT.

Many counts were recorded for this clonotype. The chain couples TRBV6-1 to TRBJ2-7, with D possibly TRBD2 on 5 matching bases. The ends were cut back, 6 bases at V and 7 bases at J, with 13 bases in the middle. The CDR3 spans 12 residues. In germline, CDR1 is MNHNS, CDR2 SASEGT. Here the CDR3 DNA reads TGTGCCAGCAGCGGGATTTGGAAAGAGCAGTACTTC. It yields the protein CASSGIWKEQYF.

This clonotype was seen repeatedly, ten times or more. The rearrangement uses TRBV20-1 and TRBJ1-4; D is perhaps TRBD1 (6 bases). With 2 bases removed from V and 8 bases from J, the gap between germline ends came to 18 bases. CDR3 length equals 15 residues. Germline V CDR1 and CDR2: DFQATT, SNEGSKA (reference sequence). The DNA of the CDR3 is TGCAGTGCTAGACAGTTTAGGGGGGCTGGAGAAAAACTGTTTTTT. Translating gives CSARQFRGAGEKLFF.

This clonotype has a single count. The rearrangement links TRBV28 to TRBJ2-5; a possible D gene is TRBD1 (6 bases). Per the germline V gene, CDR1 is MDHEN and CDR2 is SYDVKM. The CDR3 runs 15 residues. The CDR3 bases are TGTGCTGGCAGTTTATACCAGACAGGTCAAGAGACCCAGTACTTC. It yields the protein CAGSLYQTGQETQYF.

Here the CDR3 reads CASIPRGNSNQPQHF. CDR3 DNA: TGTGCCAGTATCCCAAGGGGCAATAGCAATCAGCCCCAGCATTTT. V usage is TRBV19 and J usage is TRBJ1-5; tentatively, D is TRBD1 (5 bases). This CDR3 has 15 amino acids. V lost 7 bases and J 0 bases, leaving 13 bases between the germline ends. From germline, CDR1 is LNHDA and CDR2 SQIVND (reference sequence).

This clonotype has ten or more counts. The rearrangement joins TRBV16 to TRBJ2-7; D not resolved. The ends were cut back, 4 bases at V and 7 bases at J, with 17 bases in the middle. CDR1 is KGHSY, CDR2 FQNENV, per germline. This CDR3 contains 14 residues. The CDR3: CASSPLSDVGEQYF. CDR3 coding DNA: TGTGCCAGCAGCCCGCTAAGCGACGTTGGGGAGCAGTACTTC.